These T cell receptor beta chains were read from a single sample in a study of blood T cells in healthy people across ages. TCRdb passed the 5' RACE reads through MiXCR, listing each CDR3 protein once. The profile covers 800,000 or so distinct CDR3 sequences, with 46% appearing a single time and around a sixth taken by the ten largest. Sequencing input: blood. Receptors originate from an older man in good health. Both conserved end residues are part of each CDR3. D genes are given only for firm matches. A row's size may be missing; if present it is once, few, many or a size class.

V gene: TRBV5-1
clone size: -
D gene: TRBD1
J gene: TRBJ2-7
CDR3 protein: CANSGGTGGAYEQYF
CDR3 DNA: TGCGCCAACAGCGGAGGGACAGGGGGAGCCTACGAGCAGTACTTC

V gene: TRBV27
clone size: -
D gene: -
J gene: TRBJ1-1
CDR3 protein: CASRLGHMNTEAFF
CDR3 DNA: TGTGCCAGCAGGTTAGGACACATGAACACTGAAGCTTTCTTT

V gene: TRBV6-5
clone size: -
D gene: TRBD1
J gene: TRBJ1-2
CDR3 protein: CASSRGQFSAGYTF
CDR3 DNA: TGTGCCAGCAGTAGGGGACAGTTCTCCGCTGGCTACACCTTC

V gene: TRBV3-1
clone size: -
D gene: -
J gene: TRBJ1-5
CDR3 protein: CASSQPGKVGNQPQHF
CDR3 DNA: TGTGCCAGCAGCCAACCAGGGAAAGTCGGCAATCAGCCCCAGCATTTT

V gene: TRBV6-1
clone size: -
D gene: TRBD2
J gene: TRBJ2-1
CDR3 protein: CANSVAGAYEQFF
CDR3 DNA: TGTGCCAACAGTGTGGCGGGAGCCTATGAGCAGTTCTTC

V gene: TRBV7-2
clone size: -
D gene: -
J gene: TRBJ2-7
CDR3 protein: CASSLEAGLSHEQYF
CDR3 DNA: TGTGCCAGCAGCTTAGAGGCAGGGCTCTCCCACGAGCAGTACTTC

V gene: TRBV2
clone size: -
D gene: -
J gene: TRBJ2-7
CDR3 protein: CASRRSAEGSYNEQYF
CDR3 DNA: TGTGCCAGCAGGCGAAGCGCCGAGGGGAGCTACAATGAGCAGTACTTC

V gene: TRBV11-3
clone size: -
D gene: TRBD2
J gene: TRBJ2-6
CDR3 protein: CASFGGDGANVLTF
CDR3 DNA: TGTGCCAGCTTCGGGGGGGACGGGGCCAACGTCCTGACTTTC

V gene: TRBV9
clone size: -
D gene: -
J gene: TRBJ2-5
CDR3 protein: CASSAQGWETQYF
CDR3 DNA: TGTGCCAGCAGCGCACAGGGTTGGGAGACCCAGTACTTC

V gene: TRBV24-1
clone size: few
D gene: -
J gene: TRBJ2-3
CDR3 protein: CATSASAGPDTQYF
CDR3 DNA: TGTGCCACCAGTGCCTCAGCGGGTCCAGATACGCAGTATTTT

V gene: TRBV4-3
clone size: many
D gene: -
J gene: TRBJ2-7
CDR3 protein: CASSQLISYEQYF
CDR3 DNA: TGCGCCAGCAGCCAATTAATTTCGTACGAGCAGTACTTC

V gene: TRBV7-2
clone size: -
D gene: -
J gene: TRBJ2-7
CDR3 protein: CASSSGLRSYNEQYF
CDR3 DNA: TGTGCCAGCAGCTCCGGTTTACGATCCTACAATGAGCAGTACTTC

V gene: TRBV20-1
clone size: -
D gene: TRBD2
J gene: TRBJ2-1
CDR3 protein: CSARALAGTYNEQFF
CDR3 DNA: TGCAGTGCTAGAGCACTAGCGGGGACCTACAATGAGCAGTTCTTC

V gene: TRBV29-1
clone size: -
D gene: -
J gene: TRBJ2-1
CDR3 protein: CSVGRFLNRASSYNEQFF
CDR3 DNA: TGCAGCGTTGGCCGATTTTTGAACAGGGCGAGCTCCTACAATGAGCAGTTCTTC

V gene: TRBV7-2
clone size: -
D gene: -
J gene: TRBJ2-3
CDR3 protein: CASSKYTDTQYF
CDR3 DNA: TGTGCCAGCAGCAAGTACACAGATACGCAGTATTTT

V gene: TRBV29-1
clone size: few
D gene: TRBD1
J gene: TRBJ1-5
CDR3 protein: CSVVGTGSNQPQHF
CDR3 DNA: TGCAGCGTTGTAGGGACAGGGAGCAATCAGCCCCAGCATTTT

V gene: TRBV5-1
clone size: -
D gene: -
J gene: TRBJ2-2
CDR3 protein: CASSLAPTENTGELFF
CDR3 DNA: TGCGCCAGCAGCTTGGCGCCGACCGAGAACACCGGGGAGCTGTTTTTT

V gene: TRBV20-1
clone size: few
D gene: -
J gene: TRBJ1-1
CDR3 protein: CSARGPGDTEAFF
CDR3 DNA: TGCAGTGCTAGAGGCCCGGGCGACACTGAAGCTTTCTTT

V gene: TRBV12-3/TRBV12-4
clone size: -
D gene: -
J gene: TRBJ1-2
CDR3 protein: CASSFQGVGGYTF
CDR3 DNA: TGTGCCAGCAGTTTTCAGGGTGTAGGCGGCTACACCTTC

V gene: TRBV20-1
clone size: -
D gene: -
J gene: TRBJ1-5
CDR3 protein: CSARDRAAYSNQPQHF
CDR3 DNA: TGCAGTGCTAGAGATCGGGCGGCCTATAGCAATCAGCCCCAGCATTTT

V gene: TRBV2
clone size: few
D gene: -
J gene: TRBJ2-3
CDR3 protein: CASSDAQGLPTQYF
CDR3 DNA: TGTGCCAGCAGTGATGCCCAGGGACTTCCTACGCAGTATTTT

V gene: TRBV10-2
clone size: -
D gene: TRBD1
J gene: TRBJ1-6
CDR3 protein: CASSFPGQNSPLHF
CDR3 DNA: TGCGCCAGCAGTTTCCCGGGACAGAATTCACCCCTCCACTTT

V gene: TRBV4-3
clone size: -
D gene: -
J gene: TRBJ2-1
CDR3 protein: CASSQQLFNEQFF
CDR3 DNA: TGCGCCAGCAGCCAACAGCTTTTCAATGAGCAGTTCTTC

V gene: TRBV7-2
clone size: many
D gene: -
J gene: TRBJ2-3
CDR3 protein: CASSVSVGFQNTQYF
CDR3 DNA: TGTGCCAGCAGCGTGAGTGTGGGGTTCCAGAATACGCAGTATTTT

V gene: TRBV2
clone size: -
D gene: TRBD1
J gene: TRBJ2-2
CDR3 protein: CASTGTGFGELFF
CDR3 DNA: TGTGCCAGCACCGGGACAGGGTTCGGGGAGCTGTTTTTT

V gene: TRBV20-1
clone size: many
D gene: -
J gene: TRBJ1-2
CDR3 protein: CSTNGRSNYGYTF
CDR3 DNA: TGCAGCACCAACGGGAGGAGTAACTATGGCTACACCTTC

V gene: TRBV2
clone size: -
D gene: TRBD1
J gene: TRBJ1-6
CDR3 protein: CASSGGGQGSSYNSPLHF
CDR3 DNA: TGTGCCAGCAGTGGGGGAGGACAGGGCAGCTCCTATAATTCACCCCTCCACTTT

V gene: TRBV20-1
clone size: -
D gene: -
J gene: TRBJ2-7
CDR3 protein: CSASGDRTYEQYF
CDR3 DNA: TGCAGTGCCAGCGGAGACAGGACCTACGAGCAGTACTTC

V gene: TRBV7-8
clone size: few
D gene: TRBD1
J gene: TRBJ1-5
CDR3 protein: CASSLMDRGGNQPQHF
CDR3 DNA: TGTGCCAGCAGCTTAATGGACAGGGGGGGCAATCAGCCCCAGCATTTT

V gene: TRBV7-2
clone size: -
D gene: -
J gene: TRBJ2-5
CDR3 protein: CAGSRGGSSETQYF
CDR3 DNA: TGTGCCGGCAGCCGAGGGGGTAGCTCAGAGACCCAGTACTTC

V gene: TRBV19
clone size: -
D gene: -
J gene: TRBJ2-5
CDR3 protein: CASSTRDGQETQYF
CDR3 DNA: TGTGCCAGTAGTACCCGGGACGGACAAGAGACCCAGTACTTC

V gene: TRBV9
clone size: -
D gene: TRBD2
J gene: TRBJ2-3
CDR3 protein: CASSVGLADSDTQYF
CDR3 DNA: TGTGCCAGCAGCGTCGGACTAGCGGATTCGGATACGCAGTATTTT

V gene: TRBV7-3
clone size: few
D gene: -
J gene: TRBJ2-7
CDR3 protein: CASRSRDSYEQYF
CDR3 DNA: TGTGCCAGCAGATCGCGGGACAGCTACGAGCAGTACTTC

V gene: TRBV29-1
clone size: few
D gene: -
J gene: TRBJ2-6
CDR3 protein: CSVEWALVGANVLTF
CDR3 DNA: TGCAGCGTTGAATGGGCATTAGTTGGGGCCAACGTCCTGACTTTC

V gene: TRBV7-8
clone size: few
D gene: TRBD2
J gene: TRBJ2-1
CDR3 protein: CASSLGLAGGPYNEQFF
CDR3 DNA: TGTGCCAGCAGCTTAGGGCTAGCGGGAGGACCATACAATGAGCAGTTCTTC

V gene: TRBV7-9
clone size: few
D gene: -
J gene: TRBJ2-1
CDR3 protein: CASSLGVRGVDEQFF
CDR3 DNA: TGTGCCAGCAGCTTAGGCGTCAGGGGCGTGGATGAGCAGTTCTTC

V gene: TRBV9
clone size: once
D gene: TRBD2
J gene: TRBJ2-3
CDR3 protein: CASSAAAPSGAYTDTQYF
CDR3 DNA: TGTGCCAGCAGCGCTGCCGCTCCTAGCGGGGCCTACACAGATACGCAGTATTTT

V gene: TRBV5-1
clone size: -
D gene: -
J gene: TRBJ2-7
CDR3 protein: CASSPRLEGEQYF
CDR3 DNA: TGCGCCAGCAGCCCGAGACTAGAAGGCGAGCAGTACTTC

V gene: TRBV28
clone size: -
D gene: -
J gene: TRBJ2-7
CDR3 protein: CASSSTEQYF
CDR3 DNA: TGTGCCAGCAGTTCCACCGAGCAGTACTTC

V gene: TRBV29-1
clone size: few
D gene: -
J gene: TRBJ2-3
CDR3 protein: CSVEALGTDTQYF
CDR3 DNA: TGCAGCGTTGAAGCCCTGGGCACAGATACGCAGTATTTT

V gene: TRBV20-1
clone size: -
D gene: -
J gene: TRBJ2-5
CDR3 protein: CSAKGAGETQYF
CDR3 DNA: TGCAGTGCCAAGGGGGCGGGGGAGACCCAGTACTTC

V gene: TRBV30
clone size: -
D gene: TRBD1
J gene: TRBJ1-1
CDR3 protein: CAWPPPRRQGFDTEAFF
CDR3 DNA: TGTGCCTGGCCCCCACCTCGTCGACAGGGGTTTGACACTGAAGCTTTCTTT

V gene: TRBV4-3
clone size: many
D gene: TRBD2
J gene: TRBJ2-1
CDR3 protein: CASSQILAGGVNEQFF
CDR3 DNA: TGCGCCAGCAGCCAGATTCTAGCGGGAGGGGTGAATGAGCAGTTCTTC

V gene: TRBV6-2/TRBV6-3
clone size: -
D gene: -
J gene: TRBJ2-6
CDR3 protein: CASRPVAPGANVLTF
CDR3 DNA: TGTGCCAGCAGACCTGTAGCTCCCGGGGCCAACGTCCTGACTTTC